This entry lists 25 T cell receptor beta chains sequenced from one sample in a study of T cells in Graves' hyperthyroidism and ophthalmopathy. RNA transcripts served as the template for amplifying TCR beta CDR3 regions. Using the HTBI primer set, a first-round RT-PCR was run on the TCR CDR3. TCRdb reprocessed the multiplex PCR reads with MiXCR, giving one entry per CDR3 protein. The repertoire has around 350,000 distinct CDR3 sequences, about 15% of them found once; the top ten carry roughly 19%. Sequencing was done on a sample of blood. These receptors came from a woman in her sixties or seventies with Graves' ophthalmopathy.

This clonotype was detected only a few times. A clone one base away is much larger, so this may be a read error. The V call is TRBV28, the J call TRBJ2-1; D ambiguous. V lost 7 bases to trimming and J lost 12 bases, with 19 bases between them. The germline CDR1 and CDR2 sequences are MDHEN and SYDVKM. There are 13 residues in the CDR3. CDR3 in amino acids: CASTPRRLDGQFF. The CDR3 nucleotides are TGTGCCAGCACCCCACGGCGGCTGGATGGGCAGTTCTTC.

This clonotype was counted between two and nine times. The rearrangement uses TRBV9 and TRBJ1-2; D may be TRBD1 (5 bases). This CDR3 has 15 residues. The V and J ends lost 0 bases and 6 bases respectively, with 15 bases between them. Germline V gene lookup returns CDR1 SGDLS and CDR2 YYNGEE. Written as DNA, the CDR3 is TGTGCCAGCAGCGTAGCCCCATGGGACGGCGATGGCTACACCTTC. Translated, it gives CASSVAPWDGDGYTF.

The chain uses TRBV20-1 and TRBJ2-3; D is tentatively TRBD1 or TRBD2 (5 bases each). V was clipped by 0 bases and J by 0 bases, with 13 bases between them. CDR1 is DFQATT and CDR2 is SNEGSKA in the germline V gene (reference sequence). The CDR3 length is 16 residues. CDR3 in DNA: TGCAGTGCTAGAGATAGGGGCGGCGGGAGCACAGATACGCAGTATTTT. This gives the protein CSARDRGGGSTDTQYF.

This chain joins TRBV20-1 and TRBJ2-2; 9 nucleotides agree with TRBD2. CDR1 is DFQATT, CDR2 SNEGSKA, per germline (reference sequence). With 6 bases clipped from V and 1 base from J, the junction kept 3 bases outside the gene matches. The CDR3 is made up of 14 amino acids. The CDR3 loop reads CSAEAGGNTGELFF. In nucleotides, the CDR3 is TGCAGTGCAGAAGCGGGAGGGAACACCGGGGAGCTGTTTTTT.

The sample holds many counts of this clonotype. V gene TRBV3-1 combines with J gene TRBJ2-1; D is unclear. This CDR3 spans 14 amino acids. Trimming stripped 1 base from V and 9 bases from J, with 13 bases between. In germline, CDR1 is LGHDT, CDR2 YNNKEL (reference sequence). CDR3 nucleotide sequence: TGTGCCAGCAGCCAAGTTTCCGAGCAAACTGAGCAGTTCTTC. Amino acid sequence: CASSQVSEQTEQFF.

The chain has TRBV2 and TRBJ2-5; maybe TRBD1 (5 bases). CDR3 length: 14 amino acids. V shed 6 bases and J shed 0 bases, with 11 bases lying between them. Germline V CDR1 and CDR2: SNHLY, FYNNEI. CDR3 protein: CASRARQYQETQYF. CDR3 DNA: TGTGCCAGCAGAGCTCGACAGTACCAAGAGACCCAGTACTTC.

This clonotype has a count of ten or more. The chain links TRBV5-1 to TRBJ2-7; the match to TRBD2 covers 10 bases. CDR3 length: 14 amino acids. The J segment lost 6 bases and the V segment lost 5 bases, leaving 8 bases of the junction unmatched. Germline CDR1 is SGHRS and CDR2 is YFSETQ. The CDR3: CASSTSGIPGEQYF. The CDR3 DNA sequence: TGCGCCAGCAGTACTAGCGGGATCCCTGGCGAGCAGTACTTC.

This clonotype was counted only a few times. This chain connects TRBV28 to TRBJ2-5, with TRBD2 matching 10 bases. The V gene's germline CDR1 is MDHEN and CDR2 SYDVKM. V was pared by 4 bases and J by 5 bases, with 16 bases of the junction left unmatched. The CDR3 has 18 amino acids. DNA for the CDR3: TGTGCCAGCAGTTGGAGCGGGAGGGCCAAGACGGGCTGGGAGACCCAGTACTTC. This sequence encodes CASSWSGRAKTGWETQYF. Full variable domain (remainder filled in from reference TRBV28 and TRBJ2-5): DVKVTQSSRYLVKRTGEKVFLECVQDMDHENMFWYRQDPGLGLRLIYFSYDVKMKEKGDIPEGYSVSREKKERFSLILESASTNQTSMYLCASSWSGRAKTGWETQYFGPGTRLLVL.

This clonotype was observed many times. The rearrangement links TRBV28 to TRBJ1-5; D is possibly TRBD1 (5 bases). The ends were cut back, 5 bases at V and 1 base at J, with 9 bases in the middle. In germline, CDR1 is MDHEN, CDR2 SYDVKM. The CDR3 consists of 14 residues. The CDR3 coding sequence is TGTGCCAGCAGTCTCCCAGGGAGCAATCAGCCCCAGCATTTT. Translating gives CASSLPGSNQPQHF.

In DNA form, the CDR3 reads TGCGCCAGCAATCCTGCCTACTCTGGGGCCAACGTCCTGACTTTC. This sequence encodes CASNPAYSGANVLTF. The chain joins TRBV10-2 to TRBJ2-6; D uncertain. This CDR3 spans 15 amino acids. Deletions cut 7 bases from V and 0 bases from J, with 10 bases between. Germline loops: CDR1 WSHSY, CDR2 SAAADI.

This clonotype was counted at least ten times. The rearrangement joins TRBV11-2 to TRBJ2-5, with 7 nucleotides matching TRBD2. The junction had 10 bases not matched to a gene; V was cut back by 4 bases and J by 5 bases. Germline V CDR1 and CDR2: SGHAT, FQNNGV. This CDR3 has 15 amino acids. The CDR3 DNA follows: TGTGCCAGCAGCTGGGACTACCTCGGCAGGGAGACCCAGTACTTC. As protein: CASSWDYLGRETQYF.

This clonotype was detected ten times or more. V and J are TRBV11-2 and TRBJ2-2; no clear D. Per the germline V gene, CDR1 is SGHAT and CDR2 is FQNNGV. Trimming shortened V by 11 bases and J by 1 base, and 11 bases separated the two germline ends. This CDR3 has 13 residues. This CDR3 is CALLWQNTGELFF. The CDR3 bases are TGTGCCCTACTTTGGCAGAACACCGGGGAGCTGTTTTTT.

This clonotype has only a few counts. The chain combines TRBV18 with TRBJ2-1; 12 nucleotides align to TRBD2. CDR1 and CDR2 (germline): KGHSH, LQKENI. The CDR3 is made up of 15 amino acids. V was pared by 5 bases and J by 7 bases, with 6 bases of the junction left unmatched. The CDR3 DNA follows: TGTGCCAGCTCAAGACTAGCGGGAGAGGATAATGAGCAGTTCTTC. This codes for CASSRLAGEDNEQFF.

J is TRBJ2-2 and V is TRBV11-2; no reliable D call. In germline, CDR1 is SGHAT, CDR2 FQNNGV. The CDR3 is made up of 16 amino acids. V was trimmed by 6 bases and J by 0 bases, leaving 14 bases between them. CDR3 in amino acids: CASRSRIGPNTGELFF. Written as DNA, the CDR3 is TGTGCCAGCAGGTCCAGAATCGGCCCGAACACCGGGGAGCTGTTTTTT.

This clonotype was detected many times. The chain uses TRBV2 and TRBJ2-5, with 10 bases lining up with TRBD1. The CDR3 has 15 amino acids. The junction had 10 bases not matched to a gene; V was cut back by 7 bases and J by 5 bases. Per germline, CDR1 SNHLY and CDR2 FYNNEI. CDR3 coding DNA: TGTGCCAGCAAAAGATTGACAGGGGGCCGTGAGACCCAGTACTTC. Protein product: CASKRLTGGRETQYF.

This clonotype was recorded a few times. The chain combines TRBV4-1 with TRBJ1-6; no clear D. CDR1 MGHRA and CDR2 YSYEKL come from the germline V gene. V was pared by 8 bases and J by 2 bases, with 10 bases between. The length of the CDR3 is 14 residues. CDR3 in amino acids: CASGWETYNSPLHF. CDR3 DNA: TGCGCCAGCGGGTGGGAAACCTATAATTCACCCCTCCACTTT.

The chain uses TRBV20-1 and TRBJ2-7, with 7 bases that match TRBD1. Germline CDR1 and CDR2: DFQATT and SNEGSKA (reference sequence). V gave up 2 bases and J gave up 6 bases; unmatched junction bases: 10. The CDR3 is made up of 14 amino acids. CDR3 sequence (DNA): TGCAGTGCTAGAAGACAGGGTGCGAGGCGCGAGCAGTACTTC. It codes for CSARRQGARREQYF.

The sample holds a few counts of this clonotype. The gene calls are TRBV28 and TRBJ1-2; D call uncertain. The CDR3 extends over 13 amino acids. V lost 4 bases to trimming and J lost 6 bases, with 12 bases between them. Per the germline V gene, CDR1 is MDHEN and CDR2 is SYDVKM. CDR3 coding DNA: TGTGCCAGCAGTTACGGGTCTACCGATGGCTACACCTTC. The encoded protein is CASSYGSTDGYTF.

Ten or more counts support this clonotype. The V gene is TRBV5-4, the J gene TRBJ2-7; 7 positions agree with TRBD1. Germline CDR1 is SGHNT and CDR2 is YYREEE (reference sequence). The CDR3 is made up of 14 amino acids. Trimming cost V 3 bases and J 3 bases; bases outside gene matches: 6. CDR3 coding DNA: TGTGCCAGCAGCTCCGGGACAGAGAGCTACGAGCAGTACTTC. Its translation: CASSSGTESYEQYF.

This clonotype has ten or more counts. The V call is TRBV7-2, the J call TRBJ2-5; 11 nucleotides align to TRBD2. The germline CDR1 and CDR2 sequences are SGHTA and FQGNSA. The CDR3 length is 17 residues. V lost 5 bases to trimming and J lost 4 bases; unmatched junction nucleotides: 12. For the CDR3, the DNA is TGTGCCAGCAGCCCGTTCCCTAGCGGGAGGCGGGGAGAGACCCAGTACTTC. It codes for CASSPFPSGRRGETQYF.

This clonotype appeared once. The chain recombines TRBV2 with TRBJ2-2; 7 positions agree with TRBD2. After removal of 8 bases from V and 4 bases from J, the junction contained 10 bases not matched to a gene. The CDR3 covers 15 residues. Germline V CDR1 and CDR2: SNHLY, FYNNEI. CDR3 nucleotides: TGTGCCAGCCAAACTAGCGTTTTATGCACCGGGGAGCTGTTTTTT. Translating gives CASQTSVLCTGELFF.

The rearrangement uses TRBV28 and TRBJ2-2; the D is unclear. V dropped 4 bases and J dropped 5 bases, with 8 bases sitting between them. CDR3 length equals 13 residues. Germline V gene lookup returns CDR1 MDHEN and CDR2 SYDVKM. CDR3 nucleotides: TGTGCCAGCAGTTCTCAGCGAACCGGGGAGCTGTTTTTT. It codes for CASSSQRTGELFF.

This clonotype was recorded at least ten times. The rearrangement uses TRBV5-1 and TRBJ2-7; D not resolved. V was clipped by 0 bases and J by 3 bases, with 10 bases between them. Germline V gives CDR1 SGHRS, CDR2 YFSETQ. The length of the CDR3 is 14 residues. The chain's CDR3 is CASSLVVGNYEQYF. In DNA form, the CDR3 reads TGCGCCAGCAGCTTGGTTGTCGGAAACTACGAGCAGTACTTC.

There are many counts of this clonotype. V usage is TRBV7-2 and J usage is TRBJ1-5; possibly TRBD1 for D (6 bases). Germline V CDR1 and CDR2: SGHTA, FQGNSA. Trimming took 5 bases from V and 6 from J, leaving 17 bases between them. CDR3 length: 15 residues. The CDR3 region is CASSPGTRWSQPQHF. CDR3 bases: TGTGCCAGCAGCCCAGGGACACGATGGAGTCAGCCCCAGCATTTT. Drawing the rest from reference TRBV7-2 and TRBJ1-5, the complete variable domain is GAGVSQSPSNKVTEKGKDVELRCDPISGHTALYWYRQSLGQGLEFLIYFQGNSAPDKSGLPSDRFSAERTGGSVSTLTIQRTQQEDSAVYLCASSPGTRWSQPQHFGDGTRLSIL.

The J gene is TRBJ2-5, the V gene TRBV5-1, with D possibly being TRBD1 (5 bases). Trimming stripped 2 bases from V and 3 bases from J, with 8 bases between. Germline values: CDR1 SGHRS, CDR2 YFSETQ. CDR3 size: 13 residues. CDR3 DNA sequence: TGCGCCAGCAGCTTTAAAGGGGAAGAGACCCAGTACTTC. As protein: CASSFKGEETQYF.